This TCR beta chain emerged from a study of cytomegalovirus exposure and HLA in healthy donors. Study results and limitations: Testing in vitro showed a few CMV-associated chains specific for CMV antigens. V- and J-gene trimming in TCR beta was tied to a missense DCLRE1C variant by an analysis performed later. A later analysis associated 15,000 to 20,000 TCR beta sequences with HLA alleles at a 0.05 false discovery rate.

This CDR3 region has 15 residues. The ends lost 2 bases at V and 5 bases at J; junction bases unmatched: 5. The V gene's germline CDR1 is MNHEY and CDR2 SVGAGI. Amplification used 60 Vbeta primers and 13 Jbeta primers. TCRdb keeps only in-frame clones here, not all; method: immunoSEQ multiplex PCR. The sample holds 90,000 to 150,000 clones, 74% seen once. Details on this clone: Its antigen is undetermined.

The chain uses TRBV6-5 and TRBJ1-4, with 7 positions matching TRBD1. The TCR was taken from a human donor in good health. The sequencing sample was made of PBMCs. The CDR3 spells CASSYRAGGNEKLFF. In DNA form, the CDR3 reads TGTGCCAGCAGTTACCGGGCAGGGGGGAATGAAAAACTGTTTTTT.